Listed here are 29 T cell receptor beta chains from one sample, sequenced in a study of T cells in Graves' hyperthyroidism and ophthalmopathy. TCR beta CDR3 sequences were amplified from RNA transcripts. The HTBI primer set drove a first-round RT-PCR of the TCR CDR3. Each CDR3 protein gets one entry after TCRdb re-called the multiplex PCR reads with MiXCR. The data contain about 460,000 distinct CDR3 sequences, 20% to 25% of them singletons. Sequencing was carried out using blood. These receptors were taken from a woman aged 65 to 85 with Graves' ophthalmopathy.

CDR3 protein: CASSLGQGAHGNTIYF. In nucleotides, the CDR3 is TGTGCCAGCAGTTTAGGTCAGGGGGCTCATGGAAACACCATATATTTT. The rearrangement links TRBV12-3 or TRBV12-4 to TRBJ1-3, with TRBD1 identical over 8 bases. Trimming took 1 base from V and 3 from J; bases not matched to a gene: 5. The CDR3 is 16 residues long.

This clonotype was detected a few times. The rearrangement links TRBV7-2 to TRBJ2-7; 8 positions agree with TRBD1. Looked up from germline, CDR1 is SGHTA and CDR2 is FQGNSA. The V segment lost 5 bases and the J segment 6 bases; nucleotides outside the gene matches: 3. This CDR3 is built from 12 residues. CDR3 sequence (DNA): TGTGCCAGCAGCAAACAGGGGGTCGAGCAGTACTTC. The encoded protein is CASSKQGVEQYF. Complete variable domain (other parts from reference TRBV7-2 and TRBJ2-7): GAGVSQSPSNKVTEKGKDVELRCDPISGHTALYWYRQSLGQGLEFLIYFQGNSAPDKSGLPSDRFSAERTGGSVSTLTIQRTQQEDSAVYLCASSKQGVEQYFGPGTRLTVT.

This chain uses TRBV20-1 with TRBJ2-1, with D perhaps assigned TRBD1 or TRBD2 (5 bases each). V lost 6 bases to trimming and J lost 5 bases, with 17 bases between them. Germline values: CDR1 DFQATT, CDR2 SNEGSKA (reference sequence). This CDR3 region has 14 residues. The CDR3 sequence: CSAPKGSVDNEQFF. The CDR3, as DNA: TGCAGTGCCCCAAAGGGGAGCGTGGACAATGAGCAGTTCTTC.

This clonotype was seen repeatedly, ten times or more. The chain joins TRBV12-3 or TRBV12-4 to TRBJ2-1, with 11 bases lining up with TRBD2. The junction had 14 bases not matched to a gene; V was cut back by 3 bases and J by 7 bases. The CDR3 length is 18 residues. Here the CDR3 DNA reads TGTGCCAGCAGTTTTTTAGCGGGAGGGCGGGTGGTGAGGAATGAGCAGTTCTTC. This gives the protein CASSFLAGGRVVRNEQFF.

The rearrangement links TRBV7-9 to TRBJ2-3, with D possibly matching TRBD2 (6 bases). Per germline, CDR1 SEHNR and CDR2 FQNEAQ (reference sequence). The CDR3 runs 16 residues. V gave up 1 base and J gave up 1 base, with 12 bases separating them. The CDR3: CASSLVEPSGTDTQYF. The CDR3 DNA reads TGTGCCAGCAGCTTAGTAGAGCCTAGCGGCACAGATACGCAGTATTTT.

This chain uses TRBV3-1 with TRBJ2-3; D not resolved. Germline CDR1 is LGHDT and CDR2 is YNNKEL (reference sequence). The ends were cut back, 6 bases at V and 1 base at J, with 14 bases in the middle. This CDR3 is 15 amino acids long. CDR3 amino acids: CASSSISQGTDTQYF. CDR3 bases: TGTGCCAGCAGTAGCATCTCTCAAGGCACAGATACGCAGTATTTT.

This clonotype came up a few times. V and J are TRBV24-1 and TRBJ2-3, with D tentatively TRBD1 (5 bases). V was shortened by 4 bases and J by 8 bases, with 15 bases between the two germline ends. Germline-derived CDR1 and CDR2 are KGHDR and SFDVKD. The CDR3 has 14 residues. CDR3 region: CATSEPTGSGTQYF. The CDR3 bases are TGTGCCACCAGTGAGCCTACAGGTTCTGGTACGCAGTATTTT.

This clonotype was observed a few times. V usage is TRBV7-3 and J usage is TRBJ2-1; perhaps TRBD1 as D (5 bases). Trimming pared 2 bases from V and 6 bases from J, leaving 14 bases between. This CDR3 is 15 amino acids long. CDR1 SGHTA and CDR2 FQGTGA come from the germline V gene. In DNA form, the CDR3 reads TGTGCCAGCAGCTTAGACGTGGGGCGTCTCAATGAGCAGTTCTTC. Protein sequence: CASSLDVGRLNEQFF.

This clonotype was found many times. The chain has TRBV7-8 and TRBJ2-1; 8 nucleotides line up with TRBD2. Germline values: CDR1 SGHVS, CDR2 FQNEAQ. The CDR3 is made up of 16 amino acids. V lost 5 bases and J lost 4; bases outside the gene matches: 10. CDR3 bases: TGTGCCAGCAGCCAAAAGGGAGCGGGAGCTTACAATGAGCAGTTCTTC. Its translation: CASSQKGAGAYNEQFF.

The chain employs TRBV4-1 and TRBJ1-5; D call uncertain. This CDR3 spans 13 amino acids. Germline V gene sequence: CDR1 MGHRA, CDR2 YSYEKL. V lost 5 bases and J lost 7, with 12 bases in between. This CDR3 reads CASSSIGVQPQHF. CDR3 DNA sequence: TGCGCCAGCAGCAGCATTGGGGTGCAGCCCCAGCATTTT.

This clonotype was seen only a few times. V usage is TRBV6-2 or TRBV6-3 and J usage is TRBJ2-7; a weak D match, TRBD2 (6 bases). Germline CDR1 and CDR2: MNHEY and SVGEGT. Trimming pared 4 bases from V and 3 bases from J, leaving 13 bases between. The CDR3 has 14 residues. In nucleotides, the CDR3 is TGTGCCAGCAGTTCACGACTAGTGGGCTACGAGCAGTACTTC. Amino acids: CASSSRLVGYEQYF.

This clonotype was observed a handful of times. This rearrangement joins TRBV5-4 to TRBJ2-1; TRBD2 agrees at 11 bases. The CDR3 extends over 15 amino acids. Germline-derived CDR1 and CDR2 are SGHNT and YYREEE (reference sequence). Trimming took 4 bases from V and 5 from J; bases not matched to a gene: 5. Written as DNA, the CDR3 is TGTGCCAGCAGCATCGGACTAGCGGGTAACAATGAGCAGTTCTTC. It specifies CASSIGLAGNNEQFF.

The chain links TRBV7-8 to TRBJ2-5, with 11 bases that match TRBD2. This CDR3 has 15 amino acids. Germline values: CDR1 SGHVS, CDR2 FQNEAQ. Trimming at V came to 5 bases and at J to 4 bases, leaving 6 bases not matched to a gene. The CDR3 is CASSLSGRASETQYF. CDR3 DNA: TGTGCCAGCAGCCTTAGCGGGAGGGCCTCAGAGACCCAGTACTTC.

J is TRBJ2-1 and V is TRBV15; 10 bases line up with TRBD2. V gave up 0 bases and J gave up 7 bases; unmatched junction bases: 6. CDR3 length: 16 residues. The germline gives CDR1 LNHNV, CDR2 YYDKDF (reference sequence). The CDR3, as DNA: TGTGCCACCAGCAGAGATGCAGCGGGAGGGTGGAATGAGCAGTTCTTC. Amino acids: CATSRDAAGGWNEQFF.

This clonotype has ten or more counts. The rearrangement uses TRBV6-1 and TRBJ2-1, with 7 bases matching TRBD2. In germline, CDR1 is MNHNS, CDR2 SASEGT. J gave up 8 bases and V 11 bases, and 12 bases lay outside the gene matches. This CDR3 spans 13 amino acids. The CDR3 bases are TGTGCCGGCGGGGTAACCCGGGAGGATGAGCAGTTCTTC. Protein product: CAGGVTREDEQFF.

In its sample, this clonotype was seen many times. V gene TRBV2 combines with J gene TRBJ2-2, with 12 bases aligning to TRBD1. The CDR3 is made up of 15 amino acids. Germline V CDR1 and CDR2: SNHLY, FYNNEI. V shed 7 bases, J shed 4 bases, and the junction held 4 bases outside the gene matches. CDR3 sequence: CASTGQGAGTGELFF. In nucleotides, the CDR3 is TGTGCCAGCACGGGACAGGGGGCAGGCACCGGGGAGCTGTTTTTT.

The chain has TRBV5-4 and TRBJ2-3, with 9 positions matching TRBD1. This CDR3 has 19 residues. The V segment lost 7 bases and the J segment 2 bases; nucleotides outside the gene matches: 20. The germline CDR1 and CDR2 sequences are SGHNT and YYREEE (reference sequence). CDR3 nucleotide sequence: TGTGCCAGCTCACCCAGGACAGGGGATCAGTCGCGCTTCACAGATACGCAGTATTTT. It yields the protein CASSPRTGDQSRFTDTQYF.

V gene TRBV6-2 or TRBV6-3 combines with J gene TRBJ1-2; TRBD1 matches at 9 bases. The CDR3 extends over 15 amino acids. Germline CDR1 is MNHEY and CDR2 is SVGEGT. V shed 6 bases, J shed 1 base, and the junction held 6 bases outside the gene matches. CDR3 DNA: TGTGCCAGCAGGGTGGGACAGGGAGTTAACTATGGCTACACCTTC. Amino acids: CASRVGQGVNYGYTF.

This clonotype was found a few times. This rearrangement joins TRBV28 to TRBJ1-4; D possibly corresponds to TRBD1 (5 bases). V lost 3 bases and J lost 8, with 13 bases in between. This CDR3 spans 14 amino acids. Germline V lookup: CDR1 MDHEN, CDR2 SYDVKM. CDR3: CASSFGRAGEKLFF. CDR3 nucleotides: TGTGCCAGCAGTTTCGGCAGGGCGGGAGAAAAACTGTTTTTT. Full variable domain (missing parts from reference TRBV28 and TRBJ1-4): DVKVTQSSRYLVKRTGEKVFLECVQDMDHENMFWYRQDPGLGLRLIYFSYDVKMKEKGDIPEGYSVSREKKERFSLILESASTNQTSMYLCASSFGRAGEKLFFGSGTQLSVL.

This clonotype was picked up many times. The chain has TRBV3-1 and TRBJ2-5; possible D gene TRBD2, 6 bases. V was pared by 6 bases and J by 2 bases, with 10 bases between. The CDR3 covers 13 residues. Germline loops: CDR1 LGHDT, CDR2 YNNKEL (reference sequence). The CDR3 loop reads CASSGGIQETQYF. In nucleotides, the CDR3 is TGTGCCAGCAGTGGGGGGATACAAGAGACCCAGTACTTC.

Of note for this clonotype: A much larger clone lies a single base off, so this may be a read error. The chain is built from TRBV7-9 and TRBJ2-5, with TRBD2 matching 9 bases. J was trimmed by 5 bases and V by 5 bases; bases with no gene match: 12. The CDR3 loop spans 16 amino acids. The V gene's germline CDR1 is SEHNR and CDR2 FQNEAQ (reference sequence). This CDR3 is CASSLAGGRVAETQYF. DNA of the CDR3: TGTGCCAGCAGCCTTGCTGGCGGGAGGGTAGCGGAGACCCAGTACTTC.

There are many counts of this clonotype. The J gene is TRBJ2-3, the V gene TRBV7-2; TRBD2 agrees at 10 bases. Germline CDR1 is SGHTA and CDR2 is FQGNSA. The CDR3 runs 16 residues. V shed 5 bases and J 2 bases; nucleotides not matched to a gene: 7. The DNA of the CDR3 is TGTGCCAGCAGCCTTAGCGGGAGGAGGTTCACAGATACGCAGTATTTT. Protein product: CASSLSGRRFTDTQYF.

Only a few counts were recorded for this clonotype. CDR3 in amino acids: CSAKTSSQSSYNEQFF. CDR3 DNA sequence: TGCAGCGCCAAAACTAGTAGCCAAAGCTCCTACAATGAGCAGTTCTTC. The chain combines TRBV29-1 with TRBJ2-1, with D possibly TRBD2 on 5 matching bases. From germline, CDR1 is SQVTM and CDR2 ANQGSEA. Trimming shortened V by 7 bases and J by 0 bases, and 19 bases separated the two germline ends. The CDR3 length is 16 residues.

This clonotype was seen ten or more times. This sequence joins TRBV6-1 and TRBJ2-3, with no clear D. V lost 8 bases to trimming and J lost 0 bases, with 9 bases between them. The CDR3 contains 13 residues. The germline CDR1 and CDR2 sequences are MNHNS and SASEGT. CDR3 nucleotides: TGTGCCAGCGTTGTAGGCAGCACAGATACGCAGTATTTT. Protein sequence: CASVVGSTDTQYF.

The chain links TRBV20-1 to TRBJ2-1; maybe TRBD2 (6 bases). The germline V and J ends were trimmed by 0 bases and 6 bases, with 15 bases remaining between them. From germline, CDR1 is DFQATT and CDR2 SNEGSKA (reference sequence). CDR3 length: 15 residues. For the CDR3, the DNA is TGCAGTGCTAGAGATCCGACTAGGGGTGGCAATGAGCAGTTCTTC. This sequence encodes CSARDPTRGGNEQFF.

This chain joins TRBV19 and TRBJ1-5, with a tentative D call TRBD1 (5 bases). V was trimmed by 7 bases and J by 7 bases, leaving 17 bases between them. Germline V gene data show CDR1 as LNHDA and CDR2 as SQIVND (reference sequence). The CDR3 has 14 residues. The CDR3 DNA reads TGTGCCAGTACCATCTGGGGGGACGGGCAGCCCCAGCATTTT. Translated, it gives CASTIWGDGQPQHF.

The V gene is TRBV7-9, the J gene TRBJ2-7, with TRBD2 matching 9 bases. The CDR3 extends over 14 amino acids. Germline lookup yields CDR1 SEHNR and CDR2 FQNEAQ (reference sequence). The junction had 8 bases not matched to a gene; V was cut back by 5 bases and J by 6 bases. Here the CDR3 reads CASSQAGGPREQYF. The DNA of the CDR3 is TGTGCCAGCAGCCAGGCGGGAGGGCCTCGCGAGCAGTACTTC.

This clonotype was counted between two and nine times. The chain uses TRBV20-1 and TRBJ2-3; unclear D gene. V lost 6 bases and J 2 bases, leaving 15 bases between the germline ends. The V gene's germline CDR1 is DFQATT and CDR2 SNEGSKA (reference sequence). The CDR3 spans 14 residues. The CDR3 protein is CSAISETYTDTQYF. The CDR3 DNA reads as TGCAGTGCCATCAGCGAAACCTACACAGATACGCAGTATTTT.

The rearrangement uses TRBV3-1 and TRBJ1-1; a weak D match, TRBD1 (5 bases). The CDR3 contains 13 residues. V shed 1 base and J shed 4 bases, with 7 bases lying between them. The germline V gene encodes CDR1 LGHDT and CDR2 YNNKEL (reference sequence). This chain's CDR3 is CASSQVRATEAFF. CDR3 sequence (DNA): TGTGCCAGCAGCCAAGTCAGGGCCACTGAAGCTTTCTTT.